The 29 T cell receptor beta chains in this list originate from one sample, sequenced in a study of identical twins. A single record per CDR3 protein comes from TCRdb applying MiXCR to the 5' RACE reads. The data hold about 550,000 distinct CDR3 sequences, with 20% to 25% observed a single time. The sample was also linked to a second study, of yellow fever vaccine responses in identical twins.

The material sequenced was CD4+ T cells sorted from blood. The receptors derive from a woman between 18 and 29 years old in good health.

J is TRBJ2-5 and V is TRBV20-1; D possibly matches TRBD1 or TRBD2 (6 bases each). Between the trimmed V and J ends, which lost 6 bases and 1 base, there was a span of 27 bases. The CDR3 consists of 18 residues. Germline V CDR1 and CDR2: DFQATT, SNEGSKA (reference sequence). Here the CDR3 reads CSAPQERPWGAVQETQYF. CDR3 nucleotides: TGCAGTGCCCCACAGGAACGACCATGGGGGGCGGTCCAAGAGACCCAGTACTTC.

This chain joins TRBV7-3 and TRBJ2-3, with D uncertain. The CDR3 extends over 13 amino acids. Germline assignment: CDR1 SGHTA and CDR2 FQGTGA. Trimming removed 5 bases from V and 1 base from J, with 7 bases in between. The CDR3 loop reads CASSHSRTDTQYF. The CDR3 DNA reads TGTGCCAGCAGCCACTCCCGCACAGATACGCAGTATTTT.

The chain couples TRBV27 to TRBJ2-6; a weak D match, TRBD1 (6 bases). The CDR3 has 17 amino acids. V shed 5 bases and J shed 0 bases, with 14 bases lying between them. Germline lookup yields CDR1 MNHEY and CDR2 SMNVEV (reference sequence). The CDR3 bases are TGTGCCAGCAGTCCGCAGGGGAGCCCCTCTGGGGCCAACGTCCTGACTTTC. It is translated as CASSPQGSPSGANVLTF.

The rearrangement links TRBV5-1 to TRBJ2-3; D unclear. The CDR3 contains 13 residues. Per germline, CDR1 SGHRS and CDR2 YFSETQ. With 1 base removed from V and 3 bases from J, the gap between germline ends came to 6 bases. This chain's CDR3 is CASSLQETDTQYF. CDR3 nucleotide sequence: TGCGCCAGCAGCTTGCAGGAGACAGATACGCAGTATTTT.

This clonotype has more than one count but fewer than ten. The chain employs TRBV28 and TRBJ1-1; D unresolved. The germline gives CDR1 MDHEN, CDR2 SYDVKM. CDR3 size: 16 residues. The germline V and J ends were trimmed by 0 bases and 3 bases, with 14 bases remaining between them. The CDR3 spells CASSLWRATGYTEAFF. The DNA for the CDR3 is TGTGCCAGCAGTTTATGGCGGGCGACGGGGTACACTGAAGCTTTCTTT.

This clonotype has only a few counts. The chain links TRBV12-3 or TRBV12-4 to TRBJ2-5; 8 nucleotides align to TRBD2. The CDR3 has 15 residues. V trimming: 3 bases; J trimming: 4 bases; junction bases outside the gene matches: 7. DNA for the CDR3: TGTGCCAGCAGTTTCGTCGGGAGGGCCCGAGAGACCCAGTACTTC. Translation: CASSFVGRARETQYF.

This rearrangement joins TRBV5-1 to TRBJ1-1; no clear D gene. The CDR3 loop spans 15 amino acids. V lost 5 bases, J lost 0 bases, and 14 bases lay in between. The germline V gene has CDR1 SGHRS and CDR2 YFSETQ. The CDR3 region is CASRLLQNLNTEAFF. In DNA, the CDR3 is TGCGCCAGCAGACTTCTACAGAATTTGAACACTGAAGCTTTCTTT.

This clonotype was counted between two and nine times. The genes are TRBV5-1 and TRBJ2-1; tentatively, D is TRBD1 or TRBD2 (6 bases each). Germline CDR1 is SGHRS and CDR2 is YFSETQ. The CDR3 is made up of 15 amino acids. V lost 7 bases, J lost 6 bases, and 20 bases lay in between. CDR3 DNA: TGCGCCAGCTCCGAGGGGGGTCTAGAGGTCAATGAGCAGTTCTTC. Its protein is CASSEGGLEVNEQFF.

This clonotype was seen a few times. The chain uses TRBV2 and TRBJ1-3; D is unclear. V was pared by 4 bases and J by 5 bases, with 9 bases between. CDR1 SNHLY and CDR2 FYNNEI come from the germline V gene. The CDR3 spans 13 residues. CDR3 loop: CASSVGSRNTIYF. CDR3 in DNA: TGTGCCAGCAGTGTAGGCTCGAGAAACACCATATATTTT.

This chain connects TRBV12-3 or TRBV12-4 to TRBJ2-3; possibly TRBD2 for D (5 bases). The CDR3 runs 13 residues. V was clipped by 1 base and J by 5 bases, with 7 bases between them. Here the CDR3 reads CASSLGEKDTQYF. The CDR3 bases are TGTGCCAGCAGTTTAGGGGAGAAAGATACGCAGTATTTT.

The chain links TRBV6-1 to TRBJ2-3; D perhaps matches TRBD2 (6 bases). The CDR3 spans 15 residues. V was shortened by 1 base and J by 2 bases, with 10 bases between the two germline ends. The germline CDR1 and CDR2 sequences are MNHNS and SASEGT. The chain's CDR3 is CASSEVGGDTDTQYF. The CDR3 nucleotides read TGTGCCAGCAGTGAAGTGGGGGGAGACACAGATACGCAGTATTTT.

The chain uses TRBV3-1 and TRBJ2-4; 7 positions agree with TRBD2. With 1 base clipped from V and 12 bases from J, the junction kept 6 bases outside the gene matches. There are 13 residues in the CDR3. Germline values: CDR1 LGHDT, CDR2 YNNKEL (reference sequence). This chain's CDR3 is CASSQASRESQYF. As DNA, the CDR3 is TGTGCCAGCAGCCAAGCGTCGCGGGAGTCTCAGTACTTC.

This clonotype was recorded a few times. V usage is TRBV7-9 and J usage is TRBJ2-7; D possibly matches TRBD1 or TRBD2 (6 bases each). V shed 4 bases and J shed 7 bases, with 20 bases lying between them. Germline-derived CDR1 and CDR2 are SEHNR and FQNEAQ (reference sequence). The CDR3 loop spans 15 amino acids. CDR3 DNA: TGTGCCAGCAGCTCCGCTGACAGGCCAGGAGGGGAGCAGTACTTC. It yields the protein CASSSADRPGGEQYF. Looking up the rest from reference TRBV7-9 and TRBJ2-7 gives the full variable domain: DTGVSQNPRHKITKRGQNVTFRCDPISEHNRLYWYRQTLGQGPEFLTYFQNEAQLEKSRLLSDRFSAERPKGSFSTLEIQRTEQGDSAMYLCASSSADRPGGEQYFGPGTRLTVT.

The V and J genes are TRBV3-1 and TRBJ2-3; 13 bases agree with TRBD2. Germline trimming cut 4 bases from V and 0 bases from J; bases unmatched to any gene: 4. The CDR3 runs to 17 residues. Germline lookup yields CDR1 LGHDT and CDR2 YNNKEL (reference sequence). The CDR3 region is CASSPGLAGASTDTQYF. The CDR3 DNA reads TGTGCCAGCAGCCCCGGACTAGCGGGAGCTAGCACAGATACGCAGTATTTT.

This clonotype has only a few counts. The chain employs TRBV11-1 and TRBJ2-3, with 9 bases matching TRBD1. The trim removed 1 base at V and 6 bases at J, leaving 14 bases unmatched. Germline V gene data show CDR1 as SGHAT and CDR2 as FQDESV (reference sequence). The CDR3 spans 18 residues. The DNA for the CDR3 is TGTGCCAGCAGCTTAGGGGACAGGGAGACCCCCGATGGGGATACGCAGTATTTT. Translating it yields CASSLGDRETPDGDTQYF.

In DNA form, the CDR3 reads TGTGCCACCAGCAGAGATAAGCTTACCTACAATGAGCAGTTCTTC. Translation: CATSRDKLTYNEQFF. The rearrangement links TRBV15 to TRBJ2-1, with D hard to call. V was pared by 0 bases and J by 2 bases, with 8 bases between. In germline, CDR1 is LNHNV, CDR2 YYDKDF (reference sequence). CDR3 length: 15 amino acids.

CDR3 protein: CSARDGLAGSSYNEQFF. The DNA for the CDR3 is TGCAGTGCTAGAGACGGACTAGCGGGGAGCTCCTACAATGAGCAGTTCTTC. The chain combines TRBV20-1 with TRBJ2-1; 12 bases agree with TRBD2. This CDR3 spans 17 amino acids. CDR1 is DFQATT and CDR2 is SNEGSKA in the germline V gene (reference sequence). V lost 0 bases, J lost 0 bases, and 3 bases stayed unmatched.

The rearrangement joins TRBV10-3 to TRBJ1-1, with D possibly being TRBD1 (5 bases). CDR3 length: 13 amino acids. Per the germline V gene, CDR1 is ENHRY and CDR2 is SYGVKD. V dropped 7 bases and J dropped 1 base, with 10 bases sitting between them. The CDR3 bases are TGTGCCATCACAGGGAATGGGAACACTGAAGCTTTCTTT. Protein: CAITGNGNTEAFF.

J is TRBJ2-1 and V is TRBV5-6; D might be TRBD1 (6 bases). The CDR3 has 16 amino acids. The germline gives CDR1 SGHDT, CDR2 YYEEEE. The V end was cut by 0 bases, the J end by 4 bases, with 14 bases between. CDR3 residues: CASSLVKDSLYNEQFF. The CDR3 coding sequence is TGTGCCAGCAGCTTGGTAAAGGACAGTTTGTACAATGAGCAGTTCTTC.

This rearrangement joins TRBV28 to TRBJ1-2; 7 bases are shared with TRBD1. This CDR3 spans 16 amino acids. From germline, CDR1 is MDHEN and CDR2 SYDVKM. The V and J ends lost 3 bases and 0 bases, in that order; junction bases with no gene match: 7. This chain's CDR3 is CASSLQLGQSNYGYTF. In DNA, the CDR3 is TGTGCCAGCAGTTTGCAGTTGGGACAGTCTAACTATGGCTACACCTTC.

The chain couples TRBV5-1 to TRBJ1-2; D is ambiguous. CDR1 and CDR2 from the germline V gene are SGHRS and YFSETQ. The germline V and J ends were trimmed by 4 bases and 4 bases, with 14 bases remaining between them. The length of the CDR3 is 14 residues. CDR3 DNA sequence: TGCGCCAGCAGCCCACTGGGAGTGATCTATGGCTACACCTTC. Its translation: CASSPLGVIYGYTF.

Many counts were recorded for this clonotype. The chain combines TRBV5-1 with TRBJ2-1; 10 nucleotides line up with TRBD2. The V gene end was trimmed by 5 bases and the J gene end by 4 bases; junction bases not matched to a gene: 6. The length of the CDR3 is 15 residues. Looked up from germline, CDR1 is SGHRS and CDR2 is YFSETQ. The CDR3 loop reads CASSGLAGAYNEQFF. The CDR3, as DNA: TGCGCCAGCAGTGGGCTAGCGGGAGCGTACAATGAGCAGTTCTTC. The whole variable domain, filled in from reference TRBV5-1 and TRBJ2-1, reads KAGVTQTPRYLIKTRGQQVTLSCSPISGHRSVSWYQQTPGQGLQFLFEYFSETQRNKGNFPGRFSGRQFSNSRSEMNVSTLELGDSALYLCASSGLAGAYNEQFFGPGTRLTVL.

This clonotype was picked up a small number of times. J is TRBJ2-3 and V is TRBV13, with 7 nucleotides matching TRBD2. The CDR3 loop spans 15 amino acids. Trimming removed 5 bases from V and 3 bases from J; junction bases left unmatched: 8. Germline-derived CDR1 and CDR2 are PRHDT and FYEKMQ (reference sequence). The CDR3 is CASSAERDYTDTQYF. The CDR3 nucleotides read TGTGCCAGCAGCGCAGAGCGGGACTATACAGATACGCAGTATTTT.

This clonotype has only a few counts. The chain recombines TRBV5-1 with TRBJ2-3; a weak D match, TRBD2 (5 bases). CDR1 is SGHRS, CDR2 YFSETQ, per germline. The CDR3 totals 14 residues. The germline V and J ends were trimmed by 2 bases and 2 bases, with 9 bases remaining between them. The CDR3 coding sequence is TGCGCCAGCAGCTTTGAGGGTACCACAGATACGCAGTATTTT. This translates into CASSFEGTTDTQYF.

The V gene is TRBV15, the J gene TRBJ2-7; a weak D match, TRBD2 (5 bases). Trimming removed 1 base at V and 1 base at J, with 11 bases between. The CDR3 length is 15 residues. Germline CDR1 and CDR2: LNHNV and YYDKDF (reference sequence). The DNA for the CDR3 is TGTGCCACCAGCAGAGTTGGACTTATTTCCTACGAGCAGTACTTC. This translates into CATSRVGLISYEQYF.

This clonotype has a handful of counts. The J gene is TRBJ1-2, the V gene TRBV19; weak D call: TRBD1 (5 bases). Germline assignment: CDR1 LNHDA and CDR2 SQIVND (reference sequence). Trimming pared 7 bases from V and 6 bases from J, leaving 18 bases between. CDR3 length equals 14 residues. As DNA, the CDR3 is TGTGCCAGTAACAGCGACAGAAGCGTAGATGGCTACACCTTC. Translating it yields CASNSDRSVDGYTF.

This clonotype came up a few times. The genes are TRBV3-1 and TRBJ2-2, with a weak D call TRBD2 (6 bases). V was cut by 6 bases and J by 0 bases, with 11 bases left in between. Germline CDR1 is LGHDT and CDR2 is YNNKEL (reference sequence). This CDR3 contains 15 residues. The CDR3 spells CASRRDFSNTGELFF. The CDR3 DNA reads as TGTGCCAGCAGACGGGACTTCTCGAACACCGGGGAGCTGTTTTTT.

The CDR3 loop is CASSTLPPAGGPNEQFF. The CDR3 DNA reads TGTGCCAGCAGCACACTCCCCCCAGCGGGAGGGCCCAATGAGCAGTTCTTC. The genes are TRBV7-8 and TRBJ2-1; the match to TRBD2 covers 10 bases. The CDR3 has 17 residues. Looked up from germline, CDR1 is SGHVS and CDR2 is FQNEAQ. The J segment lost 6 bases and the V segment lost 5 bases, leaving 13 bases of the junction unmatched.

V gene TRBV12-3 or TRBV12-4 combines with J gene TRBJ2-5; 8 nucleotides match TRBD1. The CDR3 runs 16 residues. V was clipped by 4 bases and J by 5 bases; unmatched bases: 12. CDR3 sequence: CASSSRGTGSGETQYF. The CDR3 region has the DNA TGTGCCAGCAGTTCCCGCGGGACAGGCTCAGGGGAGACCCAGTACTTC.